Reported below is one T cell receptor beta chain. Its specificity is unknown. The data were obtained in a study of cytomegalovirus exposure and HLA in healthy donors. Study-wide results and limits: In a later analysis, a genetic analysis reported fewer productive-TCR N-insertions in an Asian-associated ancestry cluster than the cohort average.

Trimming at V came to 3 bases and at J to 5 bases, leaving 3 bases not matched to a gene. CDR3 length equals 15 residues. Per the germline V gene, CDR1 is MGHRA and CDR2 is YSYEKL. The PCR contained 60 Vbeta and 13 Jbeta primers. The table came from immunoSEQ multiplex PCR; TCRdb's copy has only in-frame clones and leaves some out. The table includes 160,000 or so clones, approximately 78% detected once. The receptor comes from a male donor in good health and CMV-seronegative. The chain is built from TRBV4-1 and TRBJ1-4; TRBD1 aligns across 10 bases. Material: PBMCs. CDR3 coding DNA: TGCGCCAGCAGCCACCCGGGACAGGGGAATGAAAAACTGTTTTTT. Encoded protein: CASSHPGQGNEKLFF.